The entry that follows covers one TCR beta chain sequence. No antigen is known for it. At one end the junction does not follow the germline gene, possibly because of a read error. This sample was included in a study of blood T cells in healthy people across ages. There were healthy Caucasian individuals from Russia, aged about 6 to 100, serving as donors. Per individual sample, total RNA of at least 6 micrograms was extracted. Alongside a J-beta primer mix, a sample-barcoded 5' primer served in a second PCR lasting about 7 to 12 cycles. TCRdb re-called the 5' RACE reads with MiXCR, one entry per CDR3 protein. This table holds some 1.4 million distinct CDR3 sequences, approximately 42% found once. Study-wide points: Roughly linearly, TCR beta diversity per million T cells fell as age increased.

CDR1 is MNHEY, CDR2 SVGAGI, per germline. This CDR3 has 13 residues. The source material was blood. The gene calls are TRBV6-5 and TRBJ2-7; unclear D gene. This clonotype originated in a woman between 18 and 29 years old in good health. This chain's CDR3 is CASSDSRIHEQYF. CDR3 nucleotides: TGTGCCAGCAGTGACTCGAGGATTCACGAGCAGTACTTC.